Listed here are 2 T cell receptor beta chains from one sample, sequenced in a study of CD8 T cells in Susac syndrome. Random hexamers were used to reverse transcribe roughly 0.5 to 1 ug of RNA. A single record per CDR3 protein comes from TCRdb applying MiXCR to the immunoSEQ multiplex PCR reads. The sample includes approximately 190,000 distinct CDR3 sequences, approximately 95% seen only once; the top ten take approximately 0.15%. Sample: CD8+ T cells from PBMCs. These receptors were obtained from a human donor with Susac syndrome.

This chain links TRBV7-9 with TRBJ2-7; D may be TRBD2 (6 bases). Germline V gene lookup returns CDR1 SEHNR and CDR2 FQNEAQ (reference sequence). The CDR3 contains 13 residues. The V gene lost 2 bases and the J gene lost 4 bases, with 9 bases spanning the gap. The CDR3 loop reads CASSLTTSYEQYF. DNA for the CDR3: TGTGCCAGCAGCTTAACGACTAGTTACGAGCAGTACTTC.

This sequence joins TRBV5-1 and TRBJ1-1, with TRBD1 matching over 7 bases. CDR1 and CDR2 (germline): SGHRS, YFSETQ. Trimming at V came to 3 bases and at J to 8 bases, leaving 7 bases not matched to a gene. This CDR3 has 13 residues. CDR3 residues: CASSYTGESEAFF. DNA for the CDR3: TGCGCCAGCAGCTATACAGGGGAGAGCGAAGCTTTCTTT.